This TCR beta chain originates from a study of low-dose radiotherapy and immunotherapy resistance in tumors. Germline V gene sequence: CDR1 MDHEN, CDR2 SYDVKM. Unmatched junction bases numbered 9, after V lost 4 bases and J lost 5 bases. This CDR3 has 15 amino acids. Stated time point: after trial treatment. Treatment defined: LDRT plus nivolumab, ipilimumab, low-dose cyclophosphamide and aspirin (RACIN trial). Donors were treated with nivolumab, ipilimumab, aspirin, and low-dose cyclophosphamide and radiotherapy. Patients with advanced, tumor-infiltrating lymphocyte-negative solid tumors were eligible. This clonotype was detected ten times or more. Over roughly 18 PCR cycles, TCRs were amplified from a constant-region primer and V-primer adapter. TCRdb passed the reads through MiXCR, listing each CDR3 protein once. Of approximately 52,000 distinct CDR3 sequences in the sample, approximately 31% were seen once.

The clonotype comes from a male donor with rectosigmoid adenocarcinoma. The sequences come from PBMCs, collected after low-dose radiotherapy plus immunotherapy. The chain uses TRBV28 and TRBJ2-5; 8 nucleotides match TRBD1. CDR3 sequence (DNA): TGTGCCAGCAGTTCATCACAGGGGGTTGGGGAGACCCAGTACTTC. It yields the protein CASSSSQGVGETQYF. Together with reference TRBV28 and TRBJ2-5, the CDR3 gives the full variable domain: DVKVTQSSRYLVKRTGEKVFLECVQDMDHENMFWYRQDPGLGLRLIYFSYDVKMKEKGDIPEGYSVSREKKERFSLILESASTNQTSMYLCASSSSQGVGETQYFGPGTRLLVL.